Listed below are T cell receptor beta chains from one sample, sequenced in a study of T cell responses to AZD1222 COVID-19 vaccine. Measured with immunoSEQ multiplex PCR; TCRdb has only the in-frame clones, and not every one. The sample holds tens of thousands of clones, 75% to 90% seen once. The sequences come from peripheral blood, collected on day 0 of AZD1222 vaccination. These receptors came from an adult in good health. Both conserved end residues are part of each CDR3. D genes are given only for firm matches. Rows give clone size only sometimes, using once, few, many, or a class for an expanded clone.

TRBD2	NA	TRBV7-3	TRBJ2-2	TGTGCCAGCAGCCCAAGGGGACTAGCGGGAGTCACCGGGGAGCTGTTTTTT	CASSPRGLAGVTGELFF
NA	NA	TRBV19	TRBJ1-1	TGTGCCATCCGAGGGGTGGGCAGGGAAGGCACTGAAGCTTTCTTT	CAIRGVGREGTEAFF
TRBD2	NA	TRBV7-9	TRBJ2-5	TGTGCCAGCAGCCGGGGACTAGCGGAGGAAGAGACCCAGTACTTC	CASSRGLAEEETQYF
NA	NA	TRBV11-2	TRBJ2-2	TGTGCCAGCAGCTTAGGGGGGGCCGGGGAGCTGTTTTTT	CASSLGGAGELFF
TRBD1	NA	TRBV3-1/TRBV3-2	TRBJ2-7	TGTGCCAGCAGCCTGACAGGGGGCGAGCAGTACTTC	CASSLTGGEQYF
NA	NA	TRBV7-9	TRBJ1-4	TGTGCCAGCAGCTTTGCAACTAATGAAAAACTGTTTTTT	CASSFATNEKLFF
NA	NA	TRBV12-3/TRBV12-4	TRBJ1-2	TGTGCCAGCAGTCCTGGGGGGGCGCCTGGCTACACCTTC	CASSPGGAPGYTF
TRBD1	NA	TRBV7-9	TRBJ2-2	TGTGCCAGCAGCCCCCGACAGGGCACCGGGGAGCTGTTTTTT	CASSPRQGTGELFF
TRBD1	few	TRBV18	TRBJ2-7	TGTGCCAGCTCACCACCAACAGGGGGCAACTACGAGCAGTACTTC	CASSPPTGGNYEQYF
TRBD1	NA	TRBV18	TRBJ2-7	TGTGCCAGCCAGGACAGGGTCGGGGAGCAGTACTTC	CASQDRVGEQYF
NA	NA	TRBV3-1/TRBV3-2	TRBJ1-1	TGTGCCAGCAGCCCCCTCAGGAACACTGAAGCTTTCTTT	CASSPLRNTEAFF
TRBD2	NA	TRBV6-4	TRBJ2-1	TGTGCCAGCAGTGACTCTAGCGGGAGCTACAATGAGCAGTTCTTC	CASSDSSGSYNEQFF
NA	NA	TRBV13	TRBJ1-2	TGTGCCAGCACACGCGGCCGCCCTGCCCCTTATGGCTACACCTTC	CASTRGRPAPYGYTF
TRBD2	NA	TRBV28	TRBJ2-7	TGTGCCAGCAGAGGTGGAGCGGGAGTTGAGTACGAGCAGTACTTC	CASRGGAGVEYEQYF
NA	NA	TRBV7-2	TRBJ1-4	TGTGCCAGCAGCTTAGAGGCAGGGAGGTGGGAAAAACTGTTTTTT	CASSLEAGRWEKLFF
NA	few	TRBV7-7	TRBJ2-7	TGTGCCAGCAGCTTAGCCGGCTCCTACGAGCAGTACTTC	CASSLAGSYEQYF
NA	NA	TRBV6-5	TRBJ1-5	TGTGCCAGCGCGGTCAGACCGAGGGAGCCCCAGCATTTT	CASAVRPREPQHF
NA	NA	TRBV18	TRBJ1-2	TGTGCCAGCTCACTTAGCTCCGGCGAGACTAGCTATGGCTACACCTTC	CASSLSSGETSYGYTF
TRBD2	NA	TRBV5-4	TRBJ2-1	TGTGCCAGCACTCCGCTCCGGGAGGGCCCTTACAATGAGCAGTTCTTC	CASTPLREGPYNEQFF
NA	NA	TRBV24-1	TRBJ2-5	TGTGCCACCAGTGATCACAGGGCGATCGGGCAAGAGACCCAGTACTTC	CATSDHRAIGQETQYF
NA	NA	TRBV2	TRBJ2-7	TGTGCCAGCAGTTTGCAGGGGACCCGAGCCTACGAGCAGTACTTC	CASSLQGTRAYEQYF
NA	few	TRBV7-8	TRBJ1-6	TGTGCCAGCAGCCCCACGACGGCGAGCTCCTATAATTCACCCCTCCACTTT	CASSPTTASSYNSPLHF
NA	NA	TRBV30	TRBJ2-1	TGTGCCTGGAGTCGAAGCAGTGAGCAGTTCTTC	CAWSRSSEQFF
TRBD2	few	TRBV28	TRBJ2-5	TGTGCCAGCAGTTCCTCGCGGGGGGCCCGGGAGACCCAGTACTTC	CASSSSRGARETQYF
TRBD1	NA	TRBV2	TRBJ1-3	TGTGCCAGCAGTCTGACAGGGGCTGGAAACACCATATATTTT	CASSLTGAGNTIYF
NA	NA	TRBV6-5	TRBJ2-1	TGTGCCAGCAACCCTCTGGGCTCCTACAATGAGCAGTTCTTC	CASNPLGSYNEQFF
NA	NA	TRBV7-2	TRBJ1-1	TGTGCCAGCAGTCTAGGGGGAGCGGTCACTGAAGCTTTCTTT	CASSLGGAVTEAFF
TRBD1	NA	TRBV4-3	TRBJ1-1	TGCGCCAGCAGCCAAGATCCCCAGGGGGGGAACACTGAAGCTTTCTTT	CASSQDPQGGNTEAFF
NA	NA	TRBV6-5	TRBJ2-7	TGTGCCAGCAGTTACTCGAACAGGGTCAACTACGAGCAGTACTTC	CASSYSNRVNYEQYF
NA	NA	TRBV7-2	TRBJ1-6	TGTGCCAGCAGCCCGGACACTTATAATTCACCCCTCCACTTT	CASSPDTYNSPLHF
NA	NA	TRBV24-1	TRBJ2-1	TGTGCCACCAGTGATTTGGGGGGGGCGGGCAATGAGCAGTTCTTC	CATSDLGGAGNEQFF
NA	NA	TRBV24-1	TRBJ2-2	TGTGCCACCAGTGAACAGTTTCCGAACACCGGGGAGCTGTTTTTT	CATSEQFPNTGELFF
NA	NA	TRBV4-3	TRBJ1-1	TGCGCCAGCAGCCAAGCCGGAGAGGACACTGAAGCTTTCTTT	CASSQAGEDTEAFF
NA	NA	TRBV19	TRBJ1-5	TGTGCCAGTAGCATCCCCAGGGAATACAATCAGCCCCAGCATTTT	CASSIPREYNQPQHF
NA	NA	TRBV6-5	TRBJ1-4	TGTGCCAGCAGTTACATGGCAGGTGAAAAACTGTTTTTT	CASSYMAGEKLFF
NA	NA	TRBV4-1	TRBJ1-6	TGCGCCAGCCGAACCGGGACGGAAAATTCACCCCTCCACTTT	CASRTGTENSPLHF
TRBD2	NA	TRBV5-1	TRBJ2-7	TGCGCCAGCAGCTTCGACTCACTAGCGGGAGGCTACGAGCAGTACTTC	CASSFDSLAGGYEQYF
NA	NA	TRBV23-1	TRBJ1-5	TGCGCCAGTCCCGGGGGCGGCCAGCCCCAGCATTTT	CASPGGGQPQHF
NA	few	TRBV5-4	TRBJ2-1	TGTGCCAGCAGCTTGGCCGGGCAGGGTTACAATGAGCAGTTCTTC	CASSLAGQGYNEQFF
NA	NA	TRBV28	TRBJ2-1	TGTGCCAGCAGCTCCACAGACCGCAGATTTCAGATCTACAATGAGCAGTTCTTC	CASSSTDRRFQIYNEQFF
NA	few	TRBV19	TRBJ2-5	TGTGCCAGTAGTATAGGTCACCGCCGGGATCAAGAGACCCAGTACTTC	CASSIGHRRDQETQYF